Shown below are 10 T cell receptor beta chains from a single sample sequenced in a study of early stage breast cancer tumors listed by TCRdb under 2017. Preparation of the library involved the immunoSEQ multiplex PCR assay. This immuneACCESS table, as held by TCRdb, lists in-frame sequences with V and J called but not all clones. Of the missing ones, under half trace to an unresolved V gene in checked studies; the others have no known cause. The sample yields 69,000 or so clones; around 80% were counted once. Over 3.5% of the sample goes to the ten largest clones. The sample taken for sequencing was blood. Receptors originate from a person aged 40 to 50 with breast cancer.

This clone was seen once. The CDR3 reads CASSRGGGSGNTIYF. The CDR3 DNA is TGTGCCAGCTCACGAGGAGGGGGTTCTGGAAACACCATATATTTT. This chain joins TRBV18 and TRBJ1-3; a possible D gene is TRBD1 (6 bases). The CDR3 contains 15 residues. CDR1 is KGHSH and CDR2 is LQKENI in the germline V gene. V lost 4 bases and J lost 1, with 11 bases in between. Full variable domain (missing parts from reference TRBV18 and TRBJ1-3): NAGVMQNPRHLVRRRGQEARLRCSPMKGHSHVYWYRQLPEEGLKFMVYLQKENIIDESGMPKERFSAEFPKEGPSILRIQQVVRGDSAAYFCASSRGGGSGNTIYFGEGSWLTVV.

V gene TRBV28 combines with J gene TRBJ2-1; 7 bases map to TRBD1. The CDR3 sequence is 15 residues long. V shed 3 bases, J shed 6 bases, and the junction held 8 bases outside the gene matches. Germline assignment: CDR1 MDHEN and CDR2 SYDVKM. DNA for the CDR3: TGTGCCAGCAGTTTGGCAGGGACAGCCTCCAATGAGCAGTTCTTC. It specifies CASSLAGTASNEQFF.

The chain employs TRBV18 and TRBJ1-5, with 7 bases identical to TRBD1. The CDR3 length is 16 residues. The V gene end was trimmed by 0 bases and the J gene end by 6 bases; junction bases not matched to a gene: 8. Germline lookup yields CDR1 KGHSH and CDR2 LQKENI. CDR3 DNA sequence: TGTGCCAGCTCACCACCGGGTCAGGGGGAGGGTCAGCCCCAGCATTTT. It codes for CASSPPGQGEGQPQHF.

The chain has TRBV28 and TRBJ1-5; weak D call: TRBD1 (5 bases). The germline CDR1 and CDR2 sequences are MDHEN and SYDVKM. The CDR3 runs 14 residues. The germline V and J ends were trimmed by 2 bases and 5 bases, with 10 bases remaining between them. CDR3 nucleotides: TGTGCCAGCAGTTTAGGGCAGGGCGATCAGCCCCAGCATTTT. It codes for CASSLGQGDQPQHF. The complete variable domain, with remaining parts taken from reference TRBV28 and TRBJ1-5, reads DVKVTQSSRYLVKRTGEKVFLECVQDMDHENMFWYRQDPGLGLRLIYFSYDVKMKEKGDIPEGYSVSREKKERFSLILESASTNQTSMYLCASSLGQGDQPQHFGDGTRLSIL.

The chain couples TRBV19 to TRBJ2-2, with TRBD1 matching over 8 bases. The CDR3 has 16 amino acids. Germline lookup yields CDR1 LNHDA and CDR2 SQIVND (reference sequence). V was clipped by 4 bases and J by 3 bases; unmatched bases: 7. The CDR3 protein is CASSTTDRGDTGELFF. CDR3 nucleotide sequence: TGTGCCAGTAGTACTACCGACAGGGGAGACACCGGGGAGCTGTTTTTT.

The rearrangement uses TRBV28 and TRBJ1-5; possibly TRBD1 for D (5 bases). The V end was cut by 7 bases, the J end by 0 bases, with 10 bases between. The CDR3 sequence is 14 residues long. Germline CDR1 and CDR2: MDHEN and SYDVKM. The DNA of the CDR3 is TGTGCCAGCAACCCAGGGTATAGCAATCAGCCCCAGCATTTT. Translated: CASNPGYSNQPQHF.

The chain employs TRBV2 and TRBJ2-3, with TRBD2 matching 10 bases. Germline V gives CDR1 SNHLY, CDR2 FYNNEI. The CDR3 extends over 18 amino acids. With V trimmed by 2 bases and J by 3 bases, 11 bases remained unmatched. CDR3 nucleotide sequence: TGTGCCAGCAGTGAAAGCGTGGCTAGCGGGAGTGGGACAGATACGCAGTATTTT. This sequence encodes CASSESVASGSGTDTQYF.

This chain uses TRBV19 with TRBJ2-7, with D perhaps TRBD1 or TRBD2 (5 bases each). Deletions cut 5 bases from V and 3 bases from J, with 17 bases between. This CDR3 region has 15 residues. CDR1 LNHDA and CDR2 SQIVND come from the germline V gene (reference sequence). In DNA, the CDR3 is TGTGCCAGTAGTGGGGGACCCGCCCGGGTCTACGAGCAGTACTTC. Translated: CASSGGPARVYEQYF.

This clone was picked up a small number of times. The rearrangement links TRBV19 to TRBJ1-5; no firm D call. Germline loops: CDR1 LNHDA, CDR2 SQIVND (reference sequence). CDR3 length equals 14 residues. V was trimmed by 1 base and J by 4 bases, leaving 8 bases between them. The CDR3 nucleotides are TGTGCCAGTAGTATAGTACCGGGAAATCAGCCCCAGCATTTT. This encodes CASSIVPGNQPQHF.

The genes are TRBV18 and TRBJ2-3; no clear D. Trimming removed 2 bases from V and 2 bases from J, with 5 bases in between. The CDR3 is 13 residues long. Germline lookup yields CDR1 KGHSH and CDR2 LQKENI. DNA for the CDR3: TGTGCCAGCTCACCAGGGAACACAGATACGCAGTATTTT. The encoded protein is CASSPGNTDTQYF.